What follows are 3 T cell receptor beta chains derived from one specimen sequenced in a study of prognosis after radiotherapy for stage I lung cancer. The TCR beta CDR3 region was amplified from genomic DNA, with two rounds of multiplex PCR being used for the amplification. Initially, in first-round PCR, primers specific to each TRBV and TRBJ gene were used. One entry per CDR3 protein, called by TCRdb with MiXCR from the multiplex PCR reads. The table has 20,000 to 25,000 distinct CDR3 sequences, 30% to 45% seen once. Specimen: PBMCs, collected before or after stereotactic body radiation therapy (not recorded which). These receptors originate from a donor aged 50 or older with non-small cell lung cancer.

This rearrangement joins TRBV29-1 to TRBJ1-2, with D possibly being TRBD1 (5 bases). The CDR3 is 14 amino acids. Trimming removed 8 bases from V and 3 bases from J, with 19 bases in between. CDR1 is SQVTM and CDR2 is ANQGSEA in the germline V gene. Here the CDR3 reads CSIAPRGVDYGYTF. The CDR3 nucleotides are TGCAGCATTGCCCCACGGGGGGTGGACTATGGCTACACCTTC.

V is TRBV5-1 and J is TRBJ2-1, with a weak D call TRBD2 (6 bases). Trimming removed 3 bases from V and 9 bases from J, with 13 bases in between. Germline assignment: CDR1 SGHRS and CDR2 YFSETQ. The CDR3 contains 13 residues. In DNA, the CDR3 is TGCGCCAGCAGCTACCAACTAGCATCTGAGCAGTTCTTC. Protein: CASSYQLASEQFF.

A single count supports this clonotype. V usage is TRBV6-2 or TRBV6-3 and J usage is TRBJ1-1, with 9 bases lining up with TRBD1. Looked up from germline, CDR1 is MNHEY and CDR2 is SVGEGT. The CDR3 sequence is 14 residues long. J lost 5 bases, V lost 5 bases, and 6 bases had no gene match. The CDR3 nucleotides are TGTGCCAGCAGTCCGGGACAGGGATTAACTGAAGCTTTCTTT. As protein: CASSPGQGLTEAFF.